There are many counts of the clone carrying this T cell receptor (beta chain). Its target is unknown. The data were taken from a study of identical twins. Healthy Caucasians, and only they, were the donors. One entry per CDR3 protein, called by TCRdb with MiXCR from the 5' RACE reads. The sample contains 350,000 to 400,000 distinct CDR3 sequences, approximately 8.8% of which appear only once. Study-wide results and limits: Conclusions leaned on cross-sectional statistical analysis and did not track the same donors over time. Models underpredicted monozygotic twin sharing of out-of-frame TCR alpha.

This CDR3 has 13 residues. V was clipped by 6 bases and J by 6 bases, with 14 bases between them. The receptor's source is a woman aged 45 to 65 in good health. Sample: naive T cells sorted from blood. The J gene is TRBJ1-1, the V gene TRBV12-3 or TRBV12-4; D gene ambiguous. CDR3 nucleotides: TGTGCCAGCAGCTCCCGCTTCGGCGCTGAAGCTTTCTTT. Translated: CASSSRFGAEAFF.